The clone carrying this T cell receptor (beta chain) was recorded a few times. Its target is not known. This sample was taken from a study of T cell repertoires in cytomegalovirus infection. Study details: It can be stated that public TCR beta signatures indicated CMV infection as well as a matching HLA type. Study outcomes and limitations: Cumulative frequency (of public TCR beta family members) identified carriers of CMV plus the relevant HLA. The study found HLA-C-restricted CMV-specific TCR beta clonotypes dominating the ex vivo response.

Each CDR3 protein is one row after TCRdb ran MiXCR on the reads. The data hold around 530,000 distinct CDR3 sequences, with approximately 16% observed a single time. There are 16 residues in the CDR3. V lost 5 bases and J lost 4; bases outside the gene matches: 11. Germline values: CDR1 SQVTM, CDR2 ANQGSEA. The gene calls are TRBV29-1 and TRBJ2-3, with 11 bases lining up with TRBD1. The TCR sequence derives from a human donor in good health (CMV status not recorded). Some clones in this sample may be carry-over from other donors' samples. Sequencing input: CD8+ T cells from PBMCs. The CDR3 bases are TGCAGCGTTTTCGGACCGGGACAGGGGGTTCCAGATACGCAGTATTTT. Its protein is CSVFGPGQGVPDTQYF.